This T cell receptor beta chain was captured in a study of T cell repertoires in ileal Crohn's disease. About the research overall: About half of patients got postoperative therapy: about ten thiopurines, 18 anti-TNF.

Study-wide results and limits: Compared with non-smokers, active smokers at surgery showed more clonal expansions. Every patient over 26.8% clonality showed endoscopic recurrence.

TCRdb's table, derived via immunoSEQ multiplex PCR, lists solely in-frame clones and lacks some. The sample has about 16,000 clones, approximately 86% seen once. Eligibility required adulthood, ileal or ileocolonic Crohn's disease and indicated ileocolonic resection. Comments on this clone: As yet, its antigen is unknown.

The specimen was ileal tissue. The clonotype originates from an adult with Crohn's disease.

The DNA for the CDR3 is TGCGCCAGCAGCCTCCCCAGCGGGAGGTACAATGAGCAGTTCTTC. Translation gives CASSLPSGRYNEQFF. The rearrangement uses TRBV5-1 and TRBJ2-1; 9 bases are shared with TRBD2. CDR3 length equals 15 residues. The V and J ends lost 4 bases and 4 bases, in that order; junction bases with no gene match: 6. Germline-derived CDR1 and CDR2 are SGHRS and YFSETQ.